This T cell receptor (beta chain) was sequenced during a study of T cells in Graves' hyperthyroidism and ophthalmopathy (dated by TCRdb to about 2019). For context, the study as a whole: Peripheral blood samples were taken at the time of initial diagnosis, prior to any treatment. For training and testing, the 110 or so patients in the discovery cohort were randomly divided in a 7:3 ratio. The study also compared thyroid tissue and blood T-cell repertoires from a handful of Graves' hyperthyroidism patients. To identify distinguishing TCR V-J signatures, a discovery cohort of some 100 patients was used, comprising roughly 45 with Graves' ophthalmopathy and around 57 with stable Graves' hyperthyroidism. According to the paper, TCR Vbeta CDR3 sequencing was carried out on about 140 peripheral blood samples, which came from under 50 ophthalmopathy, 70 to 80 hyperthyroidism and roughly 17 progressor patients. Following sampling, methimazole starting at 30 mg daily was given to hyperthyroidism patients, and high-dose intravenous methylprednisolone was given to ophthalmopathy patients. Whether ophthalmopathy could be predicted prospectively was tested in an independent validation cohort made up of about 20 hyperthyroidism patients plus 17 patients who later progressed to ophthalmopathy. Broad study findings and their caveats: Blood samples also contained most of the expanded thyroid clonotypes (frequency above 0.001), which suggests that blood repertoires may reflect thyroid immune responses. In cross-validation, a model built on a 13 V-J signature told ophthalmopathy apart from stable hyperthyroidism with approximately 91% sensitivity and around 84% specificity, and in testing the same model reached 80%/75%. In validation, the model predicted progression to ophthalmopathy a median of about 5.9 months before onset, with roughly 71% sensitivity and almost 75% specificity. No statistical method was used to set the sample size in advance, and investigators knew the group allocation.

Amplification of TCR beta CDR3 regions was carried out from RNA transcripts. The first round of RT-PCR for the TCR CDR3 was performed with the HTBI primer set and the Qiagen OneStep RT-PCR kit. Libraries were constructed in a second round of multiplex PCR, after which size selection and purification were carried out. The libraries were sequenced on an Illumina HiSeq2000 using paired-end 100 bp reads. The authors' analysis ran thus. Raw data were processed with SOAPnuke, discarding reads with adapters, uncalled bases, mean Phred below 15, or no exact constant-primer or identifier match. COPE v1.2.5 was used to merge the high-quality paired reads, and each unique nucleotide sequence was defined as a clonotype. MiTCR v1.1 was used to align clonotypes to the IMGT TRBV, TRBD and TRBJ reference segments. Analysis was restricted to V-J combinations with a frequency above 0.0001, which covered just over 98% of repertoires. The TCS score was defined as the ratio of F50 (clonal expansion) to E x V (chaos), calculated using BLOSUM62-based TCRdist between CDR3 peptides within each V-J. Welch's t-statistics and random forest reduced approximately 520 V-J features to roughly 13, which were used in a naive Bayes classifier (R e1071). TCRdb reprocessed the public reads (quality trimming at Q25 with fastp, clone calling with MiXCR) and kept in-frame beta chains. CDR3 protein duplicates are merged, each entry listing the most common genes and DNA. TCRdb's processing, not the study's, gives the V and J calls here. The sample table records over 450,000 distinct CDR3 sequences; 17% of these occur just once. The top ten clonotypes cover 15% to 20% of the sample.

Ophthalmopathy patients had moderately to severely active disease, Clinical Activity Score of at least 3, NOSPECS grade of at least 4, and duration under 3 months. Patients with uncontrolled infections, other autoimmune diseases, pregnancy or lactation were excluded. Diagnoses were based on clinical symptoms, serum thyroxine and TRAb, thyroid ultrasound and orbital computed tomography. Ficoll-Paque density gradient centrifugation was used to isolate PBMCs from around 10 ml of fresh peripheral blood. Total RNA was extracted using Trizol reagent, and RNA quality was assessed on an Agilent 2100 Bioanalyzer. In its sample, this clonotype was seen many times. Its antigen is unknown. Per-base qualities were not stored, and no clone one base away is much larger. The specimen was blood. This clonotype was obtained from a woman aged 18-35 years with Graves' ophthalmopathy.

The CDR3 corresponds to CSARDRRLAGVGGTQYF. The bases read TGCAGTGCTAGAGATCGTAGACTAGCGGGAGTGGGGGGTACGCAGTATTTT. The V and J segments used are TRBV20-1 and TRBJ2-3; 12 middle bases align to TRBD2. The CDR3 covers 17 residues, taking in both the cysteine and the phenylalanine. Only the CDR3 portion is preserved as DNA: 51 bases, with reading frame beginning at the first base. Trimming removed 0 bases from V and 8 bases from J; the gene matches leave 12 bases unexplained. The CDR1 and CDR2 encoded by the germline V gene (reference sequence) are DFQATT and SNEGSKA.